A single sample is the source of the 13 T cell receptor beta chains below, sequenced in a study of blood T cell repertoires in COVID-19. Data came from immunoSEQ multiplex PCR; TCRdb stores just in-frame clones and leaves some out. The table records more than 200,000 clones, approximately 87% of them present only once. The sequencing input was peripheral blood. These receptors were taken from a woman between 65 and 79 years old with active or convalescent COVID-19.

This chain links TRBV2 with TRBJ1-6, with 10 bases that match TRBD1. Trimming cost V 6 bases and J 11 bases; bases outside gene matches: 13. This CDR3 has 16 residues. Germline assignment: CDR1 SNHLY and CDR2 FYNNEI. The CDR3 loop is CASSMSRDRGSAPLHF. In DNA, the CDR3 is TGTGCCAGCAGCATGTCCCGGGACAGGGGAAGCGCACCCCTCCACTTT. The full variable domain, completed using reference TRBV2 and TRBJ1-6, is EPEVTQTPSHQVTQMGQEVILRCVPISNHLYFYWYRQILGQKVEFLVSFYNNEISEKSEIFDDQFSVERPDGSNFTLKIRSTKLEDSAMYFCASSMSRDRGSAPLHFGNGTRLTVT.

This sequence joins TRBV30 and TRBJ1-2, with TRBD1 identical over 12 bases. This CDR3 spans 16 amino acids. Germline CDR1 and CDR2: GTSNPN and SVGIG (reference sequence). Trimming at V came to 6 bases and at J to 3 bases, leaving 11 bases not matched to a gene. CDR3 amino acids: CACPGTGGAMDYGYTF. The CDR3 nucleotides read TGTGCCTGTCCCGGGACAGGGGGCGCGATGGACTATGGCTACACCTTC.

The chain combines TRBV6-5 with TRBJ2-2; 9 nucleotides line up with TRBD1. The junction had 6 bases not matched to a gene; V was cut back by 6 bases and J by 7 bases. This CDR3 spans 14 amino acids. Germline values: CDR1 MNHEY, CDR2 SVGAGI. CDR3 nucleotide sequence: TGTGCCAGCAGGGGGGGACAGGGTGACGGGGAGCTGTTTTTT. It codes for CASRGGQGDGELFF.

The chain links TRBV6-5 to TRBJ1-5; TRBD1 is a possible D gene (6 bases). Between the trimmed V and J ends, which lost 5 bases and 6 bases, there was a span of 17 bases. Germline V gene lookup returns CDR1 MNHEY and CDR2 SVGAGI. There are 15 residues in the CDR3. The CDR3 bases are TGTGCCAGCAGTCCACGGACAGCCGGAGGTCAGCCCCAGCATTTT. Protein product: CASSPRTAGGQPQHF.

CDR3 sequence reads: CASRTLSRDGYTF. The CDR3 region has the DNA TGTGCCAGCAGGACTCTATCCAGGGATGGCTACACCTTC. V usage is TRBV6-5 and J usage is TRBJ1-2, with D perhaps TRBD1 (5 bases). This CDR3 comprises 13 residues. Trimming cost V 6 bases and J 6 bases, with 14 bases left between them. Germline CDR1 and CDR2: MNHEY and SVGAGI.

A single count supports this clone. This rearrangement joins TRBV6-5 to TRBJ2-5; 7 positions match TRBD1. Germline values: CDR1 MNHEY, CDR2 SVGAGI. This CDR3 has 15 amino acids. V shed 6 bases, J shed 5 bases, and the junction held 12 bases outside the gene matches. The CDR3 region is CASRAMTGFGETQYF. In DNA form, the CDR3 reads TGTGCCAGCAGAGCTATGACAGGGTTCGGGGAGACCCAGTACTTC.

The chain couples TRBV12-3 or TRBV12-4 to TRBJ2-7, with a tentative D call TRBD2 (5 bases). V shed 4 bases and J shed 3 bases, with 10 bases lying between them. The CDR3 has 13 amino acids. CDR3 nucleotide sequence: TGTGCCAGCAGTTGGGGAGACAACTACGAGCAGTACTTC. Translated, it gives CASSWGDNYEQYF.

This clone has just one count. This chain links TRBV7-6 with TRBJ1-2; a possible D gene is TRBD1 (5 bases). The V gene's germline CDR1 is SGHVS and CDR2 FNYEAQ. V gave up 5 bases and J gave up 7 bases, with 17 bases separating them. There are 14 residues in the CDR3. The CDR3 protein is CASSLQGHSSGYTF. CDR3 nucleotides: TGTGCCAGCAGCCTACAAGGACACAGCAGTGGCTACACCTTC.

The CDR3 sequence: CASSQRQQNYGYTF. The CDR3 region has the DNA TGTGCCAGCAGTCAGCGCCAGCAGAACTATGGCTACACCTTC. The rearrangement uses TRBV2 and TRBJ1-2; D remains unclear. The CDR3 is 14 residues long. Germline CDR1 and CDR2: SNHLY and FYNNEI. The V and J ends lost 5 bases and 2 bases respectively, with 12 bases between them.

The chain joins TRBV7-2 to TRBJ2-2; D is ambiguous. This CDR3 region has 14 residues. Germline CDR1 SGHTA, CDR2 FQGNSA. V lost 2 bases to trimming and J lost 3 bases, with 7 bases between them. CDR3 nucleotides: TGTGCCAGCAGCTTAAATGGCTACACCGGGGAGCTGTTTTTT. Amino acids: CASSLNGYTGELFF.

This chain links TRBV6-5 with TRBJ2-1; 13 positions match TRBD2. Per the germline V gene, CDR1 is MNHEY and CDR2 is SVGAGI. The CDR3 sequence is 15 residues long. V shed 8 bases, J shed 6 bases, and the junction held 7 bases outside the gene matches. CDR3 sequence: CASGLTSGGANEQFF. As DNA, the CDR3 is TGTGCCAGCGGTCTAACTAGCGGGGGGGCCAATGAGCAGTTCTTC.

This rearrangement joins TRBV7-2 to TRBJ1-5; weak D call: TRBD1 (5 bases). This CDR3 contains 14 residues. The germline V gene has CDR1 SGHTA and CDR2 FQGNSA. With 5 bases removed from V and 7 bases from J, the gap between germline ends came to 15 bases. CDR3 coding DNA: TGTGCCAGCAGCCGGGGCGGGGCTAGACAGCCCCAGCATTTT. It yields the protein CASSRGGARQPQHF. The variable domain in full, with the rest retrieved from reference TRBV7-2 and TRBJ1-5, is GAGVSQSPSNKVTEKGKDVELRCDPISGHTALYWYRQSLGQGLEFLIYFQGNSAPDKSGLPSDRFSAERTGGSVSTLTIQRTQQEDSAVYLCASSRGGARQPQHFGDGTRLSIL.

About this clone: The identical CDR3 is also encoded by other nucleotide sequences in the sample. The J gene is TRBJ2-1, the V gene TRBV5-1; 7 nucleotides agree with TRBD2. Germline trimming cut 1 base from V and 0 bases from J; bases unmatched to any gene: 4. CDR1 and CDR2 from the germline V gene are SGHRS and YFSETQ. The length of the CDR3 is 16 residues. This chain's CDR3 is CASSLRGGSSYNEQFF. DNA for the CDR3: TGCGCCAGCAGCTTGAGGGGCGGGAGCTCCTACAATGAGCAGTTCTTC.